This record concerns one TCR beta chain sequence. No antigen is known for it. Assay used: immunoSEQ multiplex PCR; TCRdb lists only in-frame clones, some missing. Here the sample spans around 30,000 clones, approximately 88% being singletons. The data originate from a study of a mutant IDH1 vaccine in newly diagnosed glioma. Study overall: Commencement of vaccination occurred 4-6 weeks following radiotherapy alone, or concurrently with temozolomide cycles.

Time point reported: week 23, last vaccination. Every vaccine dose comprised 300 ug of mutant IDH1 20-mer peptide plus topical imiquimod. V was pared by 4 bases and J by 1 base, with 10 bases between. Germline V gives CDR1 SGHTA, CDR2 FQGNSA. The CDR3 length is 14 residues. The chain joins TRBV7-2 to TRBJ1-1; D gene uncertain. The source was PBMCs, collected from a glioma patient whose treatment included an IDH1 peptide vaccine. This TCR derives from a man in his forties with glioma. CDR3 loop: CASSWLRGNTEAFF. Here the CDR3 DNA reads TGTGCCAGCAGCTGGCTCCGGGGGAACACTGAAGCTTTCTTT.